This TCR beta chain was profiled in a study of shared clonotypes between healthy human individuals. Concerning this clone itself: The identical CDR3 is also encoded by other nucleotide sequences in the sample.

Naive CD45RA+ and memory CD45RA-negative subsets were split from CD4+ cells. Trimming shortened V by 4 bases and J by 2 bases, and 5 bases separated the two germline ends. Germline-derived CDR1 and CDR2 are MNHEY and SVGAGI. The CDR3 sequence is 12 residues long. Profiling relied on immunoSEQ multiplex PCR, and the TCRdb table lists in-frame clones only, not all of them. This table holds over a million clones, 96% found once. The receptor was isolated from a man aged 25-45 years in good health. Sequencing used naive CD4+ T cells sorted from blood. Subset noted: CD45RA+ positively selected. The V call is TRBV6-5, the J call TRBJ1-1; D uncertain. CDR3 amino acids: CASSFPNTEAFF. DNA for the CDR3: TGTGCCAGCAGTTTTCCAAACACTGAAGCTTTCTTT.